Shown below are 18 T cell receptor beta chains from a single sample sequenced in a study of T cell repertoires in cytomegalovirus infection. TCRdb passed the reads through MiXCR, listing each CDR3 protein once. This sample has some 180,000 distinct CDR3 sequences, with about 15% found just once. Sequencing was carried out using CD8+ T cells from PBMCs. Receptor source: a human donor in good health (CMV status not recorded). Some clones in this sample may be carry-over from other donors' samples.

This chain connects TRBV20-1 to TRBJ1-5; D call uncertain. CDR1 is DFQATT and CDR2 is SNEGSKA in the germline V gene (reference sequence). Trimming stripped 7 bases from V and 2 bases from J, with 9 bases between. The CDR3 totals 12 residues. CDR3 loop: CSGLDGNQPQHF. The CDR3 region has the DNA TGCAGTGGACTGGACGGCAATCAGCCCCAGCATTTT.

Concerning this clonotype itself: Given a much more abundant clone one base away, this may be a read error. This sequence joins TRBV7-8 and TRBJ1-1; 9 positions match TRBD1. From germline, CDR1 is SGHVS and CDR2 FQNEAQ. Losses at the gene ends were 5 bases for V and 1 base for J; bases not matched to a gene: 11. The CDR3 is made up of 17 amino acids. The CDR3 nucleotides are TGTGCCAGCAGCCAGCGGACAGGGGAGAGTACGAACACTGAAGCTTTCTTT. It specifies CASSQRTGESTNTEAFF.

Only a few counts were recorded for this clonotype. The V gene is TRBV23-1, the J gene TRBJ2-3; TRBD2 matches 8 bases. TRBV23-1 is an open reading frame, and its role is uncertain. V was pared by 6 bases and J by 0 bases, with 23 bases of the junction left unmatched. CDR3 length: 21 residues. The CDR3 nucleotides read TGCGCCAGCAGCCCAGGAGACGTTTTAGGAGCGGGGGCCACTAGCACAGATACGCAGTATTTT. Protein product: CASSPGDVLGAGATSTDTQYF.

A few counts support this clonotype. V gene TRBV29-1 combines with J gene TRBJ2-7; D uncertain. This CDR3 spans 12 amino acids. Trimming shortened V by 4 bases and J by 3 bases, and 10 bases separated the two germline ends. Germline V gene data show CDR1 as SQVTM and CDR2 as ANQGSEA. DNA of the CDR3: TGCAGCGTTGTAGGGAACAGCTACGAGCAGTACTTC. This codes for CSVVGNSYEQYF.

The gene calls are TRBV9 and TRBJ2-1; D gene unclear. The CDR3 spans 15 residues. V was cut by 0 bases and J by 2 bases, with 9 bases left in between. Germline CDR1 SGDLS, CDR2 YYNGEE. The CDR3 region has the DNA TGTGCCAGCAGCGTAGTGGGCCTTCCCTACAATGAGCAGTTCTTC. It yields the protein CASSVVGLPYNEQFF.

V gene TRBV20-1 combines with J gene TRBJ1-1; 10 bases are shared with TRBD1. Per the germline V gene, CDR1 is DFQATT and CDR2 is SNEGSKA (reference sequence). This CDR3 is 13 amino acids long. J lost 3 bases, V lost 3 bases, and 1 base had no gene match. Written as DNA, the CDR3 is TGCAGTGCTAGGGACAGGGGGTACACTGAAGCTTTCTTT. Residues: CSARDRGYTEAFF.

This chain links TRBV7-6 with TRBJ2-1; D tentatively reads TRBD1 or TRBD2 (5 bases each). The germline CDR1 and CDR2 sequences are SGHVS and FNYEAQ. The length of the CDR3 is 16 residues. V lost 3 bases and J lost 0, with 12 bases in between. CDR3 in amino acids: CASSLGDEVSYNEQFF. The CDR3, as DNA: TGTGCCAGCAGCTTGGGGGACGAAGTCTCCTACAATGAGCAGTTCTTC.

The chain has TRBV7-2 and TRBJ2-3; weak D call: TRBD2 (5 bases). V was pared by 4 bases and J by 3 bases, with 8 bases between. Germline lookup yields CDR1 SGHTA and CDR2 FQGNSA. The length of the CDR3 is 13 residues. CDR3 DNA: TGTGCCAGCAGCTACGGACTGACAGATACGCAGTATTTT. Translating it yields CASSYGLTDTQYF.

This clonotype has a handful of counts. The CDR3: CSVWTGNSNQPQHF. The CDR3 DNA reads as TGCAGCGTGTGGACAGGGAATAGCAATCAGCCCCAGCATTTT. The chain employs TRBV29-1 and TRBJ1-5, with 8 positions matching TRBD1. This CDR3 has 14 amino acids. V trimming: 6 bases; J trimming: 0 bases; junction bases outside the gene matches: 4. CDR1 SQVTM and CDR2 ANQGSEA come from the germline V gene.

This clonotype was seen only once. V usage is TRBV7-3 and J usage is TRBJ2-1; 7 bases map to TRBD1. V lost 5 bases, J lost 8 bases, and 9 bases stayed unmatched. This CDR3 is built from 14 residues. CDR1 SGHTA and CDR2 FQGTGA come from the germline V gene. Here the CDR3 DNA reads TGTGCCAGCAGCGGCCGGGACAGCTTCGATGAGCAGTTCTTC. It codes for CASSGRDSFDEQFF.

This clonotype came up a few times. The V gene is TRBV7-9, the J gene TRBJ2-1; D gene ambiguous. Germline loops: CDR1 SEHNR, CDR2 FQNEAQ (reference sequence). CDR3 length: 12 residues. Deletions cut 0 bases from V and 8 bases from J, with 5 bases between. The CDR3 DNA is TGTGCCAGCAGCTTAGCGCCCGATGAGCAGTTCTTC. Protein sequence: CASSLAPDEQFF.

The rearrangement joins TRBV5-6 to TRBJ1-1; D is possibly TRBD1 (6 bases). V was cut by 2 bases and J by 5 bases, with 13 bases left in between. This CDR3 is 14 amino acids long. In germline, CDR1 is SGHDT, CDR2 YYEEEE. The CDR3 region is CASSFNRVVTEAFF. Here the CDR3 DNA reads TGTGCCAGCAGCTTTAACAGGGTGGTAACTGAAGCTTTCTTT.

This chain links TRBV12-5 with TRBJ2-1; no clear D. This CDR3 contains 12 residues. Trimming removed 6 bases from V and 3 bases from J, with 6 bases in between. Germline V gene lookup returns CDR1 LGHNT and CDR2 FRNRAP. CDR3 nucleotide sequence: TGTGCTAGTGGCCCTAACTACAATGAGCAGTTCTTC. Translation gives CASGPNYNEQFF. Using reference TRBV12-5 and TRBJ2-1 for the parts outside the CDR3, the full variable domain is DARVTQTPRHKVTEMGQEVTMRCQPILGHNTVFWYRQTMMQGLELLAYFRNRAPLDDSGMPKDRFSAEMPDATLATLKIQPSEPRDSAVYFCASGPNYNEQFFGPGTRLTVL.

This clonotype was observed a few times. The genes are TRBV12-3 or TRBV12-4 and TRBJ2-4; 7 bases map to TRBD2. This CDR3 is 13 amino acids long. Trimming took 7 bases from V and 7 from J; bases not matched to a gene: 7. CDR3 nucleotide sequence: TGTGCCAGCACCGTCAGCGGGGATAACATTCAGTACTTC. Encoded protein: CASTVSGDNIQYF.

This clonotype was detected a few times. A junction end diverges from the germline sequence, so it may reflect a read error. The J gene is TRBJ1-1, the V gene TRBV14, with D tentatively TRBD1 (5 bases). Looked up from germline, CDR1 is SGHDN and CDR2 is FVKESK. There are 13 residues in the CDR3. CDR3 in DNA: TGTACCAGCAGCCAAGATCAGGGTGTAAAAGCTTTCTTT. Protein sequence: CTSSQDQGVKAFF.

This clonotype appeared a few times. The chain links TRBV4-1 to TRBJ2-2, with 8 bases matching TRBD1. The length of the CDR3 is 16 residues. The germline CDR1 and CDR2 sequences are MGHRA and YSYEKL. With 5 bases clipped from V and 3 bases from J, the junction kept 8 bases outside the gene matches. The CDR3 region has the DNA TGCGCCAGCAGCGTCAGACAGGGGCTTTACACCGGGGAGCTGTTTTTT. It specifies CASSVRQGLYTGELFF.

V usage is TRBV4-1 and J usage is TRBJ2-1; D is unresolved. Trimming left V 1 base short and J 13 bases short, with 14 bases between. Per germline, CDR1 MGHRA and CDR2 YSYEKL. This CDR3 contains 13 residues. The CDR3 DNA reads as TGCGCCAGCAGCCAAGGTCACCCAGAGACCCAGTTCTTC. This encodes CASSQGHPETQFF.

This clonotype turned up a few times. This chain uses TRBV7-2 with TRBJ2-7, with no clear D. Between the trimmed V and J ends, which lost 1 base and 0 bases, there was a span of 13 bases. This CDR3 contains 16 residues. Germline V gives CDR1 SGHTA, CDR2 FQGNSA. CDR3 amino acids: CASSLESPPASYEQYF. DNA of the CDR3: TGTGCCAGCAGCTTAGAGAGTCCCCCAGCCTCCTACGAGCAGTACTTC.